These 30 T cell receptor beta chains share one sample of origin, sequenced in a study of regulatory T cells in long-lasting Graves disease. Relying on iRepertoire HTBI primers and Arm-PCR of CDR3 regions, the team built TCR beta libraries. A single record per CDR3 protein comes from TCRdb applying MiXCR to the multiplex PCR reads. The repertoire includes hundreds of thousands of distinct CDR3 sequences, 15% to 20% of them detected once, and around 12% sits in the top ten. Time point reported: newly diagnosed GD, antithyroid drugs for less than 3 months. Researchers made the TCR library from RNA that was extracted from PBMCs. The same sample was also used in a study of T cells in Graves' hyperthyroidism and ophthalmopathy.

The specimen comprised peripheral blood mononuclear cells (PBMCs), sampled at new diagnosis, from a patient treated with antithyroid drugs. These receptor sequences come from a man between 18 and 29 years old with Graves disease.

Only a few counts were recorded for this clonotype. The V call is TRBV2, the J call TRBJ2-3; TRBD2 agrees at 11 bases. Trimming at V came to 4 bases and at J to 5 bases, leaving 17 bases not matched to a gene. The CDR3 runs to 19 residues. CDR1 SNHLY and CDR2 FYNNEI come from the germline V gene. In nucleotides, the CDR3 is TGTGCCAGCAGTGGCCCCGGGACTAGCGGAACCGGTCGGGGAGATACGCAGTATTTT. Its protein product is CASSGPGTSGTGRGDTQYF. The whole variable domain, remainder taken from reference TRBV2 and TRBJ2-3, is EPEVTQTPSHQVTQMGQEVILRCVPISNHLYFYWYRQILGQKVEFLVSFYNNEISEKSEIFDDQFSVERPDGSNFTLKIRSTKLEDSAMYFCASSGPGTSGTGRGDTQYFGPGTRLTVL.

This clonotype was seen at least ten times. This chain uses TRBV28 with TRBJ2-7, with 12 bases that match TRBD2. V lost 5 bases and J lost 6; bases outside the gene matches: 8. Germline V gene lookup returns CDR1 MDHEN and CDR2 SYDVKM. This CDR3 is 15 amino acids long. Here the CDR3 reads CASSPATSGSSEQYF. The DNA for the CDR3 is TGTGCCAGCAGTCCCGCGACTAGCGGGAGTTCCGAGCAGTACTTC.

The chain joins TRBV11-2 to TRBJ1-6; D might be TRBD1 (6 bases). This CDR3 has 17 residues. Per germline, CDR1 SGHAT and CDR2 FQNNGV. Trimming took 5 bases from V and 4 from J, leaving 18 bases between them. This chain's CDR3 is CASSLRTDSLYNSPLHF. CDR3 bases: TGTGCCAGCAGCCTCCGGACAGACTCACTTTATAATTCACCCCTCCACTTT.

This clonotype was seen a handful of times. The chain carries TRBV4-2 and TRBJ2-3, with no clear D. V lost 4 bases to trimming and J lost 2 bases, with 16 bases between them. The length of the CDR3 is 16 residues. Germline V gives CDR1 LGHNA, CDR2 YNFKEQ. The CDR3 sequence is CASSPPLAEFTDTQYF. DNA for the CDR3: TGTGCCAGCAGCCCACCACTGGCGGAGTTCACAGATACGCAGTATTTT.

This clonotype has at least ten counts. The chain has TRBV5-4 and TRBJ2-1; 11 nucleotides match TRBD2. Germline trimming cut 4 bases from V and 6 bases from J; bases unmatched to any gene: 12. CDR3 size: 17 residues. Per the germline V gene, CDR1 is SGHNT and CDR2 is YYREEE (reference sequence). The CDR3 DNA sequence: TGTGCCAGCAGCCCCCCGACACTAGCGGGAGCTGGCAATGAGCAGTTCTTC. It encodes CASSPPTLAGAGNEQFF.

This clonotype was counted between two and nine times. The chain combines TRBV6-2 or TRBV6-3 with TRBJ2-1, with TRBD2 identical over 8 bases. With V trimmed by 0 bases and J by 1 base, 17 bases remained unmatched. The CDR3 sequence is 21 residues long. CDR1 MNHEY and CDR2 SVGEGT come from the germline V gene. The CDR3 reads CASSYSQIAGSDPLSYNEQFF. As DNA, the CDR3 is TGTGCCAGCAGTTACTCCCAAATAGCGGGATCCGACCCCTTGTCCTACAATGAGCAGTTCTTC.

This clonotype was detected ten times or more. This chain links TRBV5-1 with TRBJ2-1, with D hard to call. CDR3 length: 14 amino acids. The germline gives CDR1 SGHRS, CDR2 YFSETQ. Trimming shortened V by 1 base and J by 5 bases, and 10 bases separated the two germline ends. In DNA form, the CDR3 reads TGCGCCAGCAGCTTGATATCCGGCCACAATGAGCAGTTCTTC. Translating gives CASSLISGHNEQFF. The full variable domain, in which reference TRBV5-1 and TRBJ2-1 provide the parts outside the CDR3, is KAGVTQTPRYLIKTRGQQVTLSCSPISGHRSVSWYQQTPGQGLQFLFEYFSETQRNKGNFPGRFSGRQFSNSRSEMNVSTLELGDSALYLCASSLISGHNEQFFGPGTRLTVL.

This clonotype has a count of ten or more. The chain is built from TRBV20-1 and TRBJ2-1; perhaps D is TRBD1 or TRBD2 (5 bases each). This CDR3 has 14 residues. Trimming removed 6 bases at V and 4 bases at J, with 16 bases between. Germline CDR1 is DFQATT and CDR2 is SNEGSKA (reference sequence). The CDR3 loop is CSAGVATGYNEQFF. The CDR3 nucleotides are TGCAGTGCGGGGGTGGCGACCGGGTACAATGAGCAGTTCTTC.

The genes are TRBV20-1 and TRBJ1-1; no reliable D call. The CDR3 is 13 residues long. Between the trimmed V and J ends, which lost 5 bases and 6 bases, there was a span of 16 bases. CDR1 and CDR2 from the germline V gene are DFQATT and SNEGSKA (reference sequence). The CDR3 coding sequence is TGCAGTGCTCTACCAGGCAGTTGGGCTGAAGCTTTCTTT. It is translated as CSALPGSWAEAFF.

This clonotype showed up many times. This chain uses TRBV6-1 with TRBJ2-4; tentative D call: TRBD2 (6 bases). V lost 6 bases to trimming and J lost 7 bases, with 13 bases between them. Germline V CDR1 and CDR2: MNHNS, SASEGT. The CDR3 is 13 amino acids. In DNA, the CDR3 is TGTGCCAGCAGCCCAGGCGCGGGGAACATTCAGTACTTC. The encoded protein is CASSPGAGNIQYF.

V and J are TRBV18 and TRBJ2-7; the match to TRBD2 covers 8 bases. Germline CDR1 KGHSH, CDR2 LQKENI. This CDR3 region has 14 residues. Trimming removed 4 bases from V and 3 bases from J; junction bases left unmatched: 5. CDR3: CASSHSRGGYEQYF. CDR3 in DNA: TGTGCCAGCTCACACTCCCGGGGGGGCTACGAGCAGTACTTC.

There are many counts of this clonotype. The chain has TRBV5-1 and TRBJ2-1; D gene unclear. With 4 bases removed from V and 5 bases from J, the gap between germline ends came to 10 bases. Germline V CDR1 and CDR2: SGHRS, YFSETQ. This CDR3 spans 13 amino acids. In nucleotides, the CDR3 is TGCGCCAGCAGCGAAGACTGGAACAATGAGCAGTTCTTC. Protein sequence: CASSEDWNNEQFF.

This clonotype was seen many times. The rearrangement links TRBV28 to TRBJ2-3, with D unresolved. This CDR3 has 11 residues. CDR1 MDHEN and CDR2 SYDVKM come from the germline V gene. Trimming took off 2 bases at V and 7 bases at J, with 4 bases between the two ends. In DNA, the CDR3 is TGTGCCAGCAGTTTAGGGAATACGCAGTATTTT. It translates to CASSLGNTQYF. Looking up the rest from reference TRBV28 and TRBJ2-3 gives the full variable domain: DVKVTQSSRYLVKRTGEKVFLECVQDMDHENMFWYRQDPGLGLRLIYFSYDVKMKEKGDIPEGYSVSREKKERFSLILESASTNQTSMYLCASSLGNTQYFGPGTRLTVL.

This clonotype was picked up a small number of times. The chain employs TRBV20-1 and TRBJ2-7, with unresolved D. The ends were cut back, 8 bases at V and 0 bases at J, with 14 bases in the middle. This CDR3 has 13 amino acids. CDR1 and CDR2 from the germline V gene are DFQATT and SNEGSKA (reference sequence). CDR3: CSTGRADSYEQYF. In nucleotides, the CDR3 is TGCAGTACTGGCCGGGCGGACTCCTACGAGCAGTACTTC.

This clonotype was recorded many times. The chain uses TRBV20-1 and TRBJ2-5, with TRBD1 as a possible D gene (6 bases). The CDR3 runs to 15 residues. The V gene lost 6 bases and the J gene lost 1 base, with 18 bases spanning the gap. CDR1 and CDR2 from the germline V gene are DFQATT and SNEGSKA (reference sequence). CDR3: CSAPILQGPQETQYF. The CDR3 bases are TGCAGTGCCCCAATACTACAGGGCCCCCAAGAGACCCAGTACTTC.

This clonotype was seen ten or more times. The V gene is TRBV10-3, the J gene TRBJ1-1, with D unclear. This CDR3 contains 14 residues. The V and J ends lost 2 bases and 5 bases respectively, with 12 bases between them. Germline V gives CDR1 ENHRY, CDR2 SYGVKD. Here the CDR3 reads CAISEGRSWTEAFF. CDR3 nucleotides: TGTGCCATCAGTGAGGGCAGGTCGTGGACTGAAGCTTTCTTT.

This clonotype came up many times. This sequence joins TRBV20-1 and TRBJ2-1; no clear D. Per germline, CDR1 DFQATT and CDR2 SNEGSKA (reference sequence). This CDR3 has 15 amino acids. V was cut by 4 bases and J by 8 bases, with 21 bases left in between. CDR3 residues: CSAIDPRVFGDEQFF. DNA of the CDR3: TGCAGTGCTATTGACCCTAGGGTTTTCGGTGATGAGCAGTTCTTC.

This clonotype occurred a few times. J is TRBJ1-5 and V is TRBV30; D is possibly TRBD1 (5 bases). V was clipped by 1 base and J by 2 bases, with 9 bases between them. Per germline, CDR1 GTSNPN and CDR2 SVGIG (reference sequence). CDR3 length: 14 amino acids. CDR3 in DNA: TGTGCCTGGAGTGGCAGGGTCGGCAATCAGCCCCAGCATTTT. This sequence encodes CAWSGRVGNQPQHF.

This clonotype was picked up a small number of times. Here the CDR3 DNA reads TGTGCCAGCAGTGAAGGAAGAACGACCGGGGAGCTGTTTTTT. It encodes CASSEGRTTGELFF. The chain has TRBV2 and TRBJ2-2; D unclear. With 1 base removed from V and 5 bases from J, the gap between germline ends came to 8 bases. This CDR3 is built from 14 residues. In germline, CDR1 is SNHLY, CDR2 FYNNEI.

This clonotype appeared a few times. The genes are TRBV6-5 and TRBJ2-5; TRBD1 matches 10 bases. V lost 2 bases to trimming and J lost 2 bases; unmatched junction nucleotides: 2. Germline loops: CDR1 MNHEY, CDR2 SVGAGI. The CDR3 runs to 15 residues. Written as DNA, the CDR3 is TGTGCCAGCAGTTACGGGACAGGGGTACAAGAGACCCAGTACTTC. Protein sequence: CASSYGTGVQETQYF.

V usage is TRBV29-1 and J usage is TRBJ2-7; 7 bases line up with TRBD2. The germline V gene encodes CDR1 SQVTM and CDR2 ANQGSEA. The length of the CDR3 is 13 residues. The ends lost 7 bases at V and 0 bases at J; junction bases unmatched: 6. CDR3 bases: TGCAGCGCGGGGAGGGCGAGCTCCTACGAGCAGTACTTC. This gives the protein CSAGRASSYEQYF.

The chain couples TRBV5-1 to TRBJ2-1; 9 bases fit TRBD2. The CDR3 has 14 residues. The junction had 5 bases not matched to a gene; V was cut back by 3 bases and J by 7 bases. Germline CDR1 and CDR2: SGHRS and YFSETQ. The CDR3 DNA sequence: TGCGCCAGCAGCTCTAGCGGGATGGGAAATGAGCAGTTCTTC. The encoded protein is CASSSSGMGNEQFF.

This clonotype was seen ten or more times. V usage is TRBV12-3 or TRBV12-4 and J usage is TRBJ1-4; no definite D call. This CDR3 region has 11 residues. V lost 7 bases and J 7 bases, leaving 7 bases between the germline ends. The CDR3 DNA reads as TGTGCCAGCACCGCACGTGAAAAACTGTTTTTT. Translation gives CASTAREKLFF.

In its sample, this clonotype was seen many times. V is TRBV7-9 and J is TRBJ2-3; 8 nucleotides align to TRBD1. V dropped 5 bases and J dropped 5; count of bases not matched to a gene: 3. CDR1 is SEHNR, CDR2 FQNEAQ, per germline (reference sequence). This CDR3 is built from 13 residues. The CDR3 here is CASSQGAGDTQYF. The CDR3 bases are TGTGCCAGCAGCCAGGGGGCAGGAGATACGCAGTATTTT.

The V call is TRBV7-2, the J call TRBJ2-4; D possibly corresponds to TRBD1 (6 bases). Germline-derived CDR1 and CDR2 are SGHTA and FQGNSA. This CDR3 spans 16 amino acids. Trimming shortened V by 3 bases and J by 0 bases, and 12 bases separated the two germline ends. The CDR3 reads CASSFTGIIAKNIQYF. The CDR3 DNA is TGTGCCAGCAGCTTTACAGGGATTATAGCCAAAAACATTCAGTACTTC.

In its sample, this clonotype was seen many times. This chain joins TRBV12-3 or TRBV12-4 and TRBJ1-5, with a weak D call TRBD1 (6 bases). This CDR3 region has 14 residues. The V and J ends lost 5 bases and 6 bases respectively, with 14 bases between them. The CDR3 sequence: CASSTQGSGQPQHF. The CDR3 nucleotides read TGTGCCAGCAGTACACAGGGATCGGGTCAGCCCCAGCATTTT.

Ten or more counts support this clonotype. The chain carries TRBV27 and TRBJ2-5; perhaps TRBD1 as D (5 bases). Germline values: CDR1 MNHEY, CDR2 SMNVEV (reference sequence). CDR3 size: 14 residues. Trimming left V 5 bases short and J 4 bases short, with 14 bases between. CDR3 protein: CASSPVGAVETQYF. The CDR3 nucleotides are TGTGCCAGCAGTCCGGTAGGGGCTGTAGAGACCCAGTACTTC.

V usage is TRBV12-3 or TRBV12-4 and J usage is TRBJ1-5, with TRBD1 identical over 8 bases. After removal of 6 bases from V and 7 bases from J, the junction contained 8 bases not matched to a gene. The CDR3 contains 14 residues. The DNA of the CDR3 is TGTGCCAGCAGACCCAACAGGGGGGAACAGCCCCAGCATTTT. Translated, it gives CASRPNRGEQPQHF.

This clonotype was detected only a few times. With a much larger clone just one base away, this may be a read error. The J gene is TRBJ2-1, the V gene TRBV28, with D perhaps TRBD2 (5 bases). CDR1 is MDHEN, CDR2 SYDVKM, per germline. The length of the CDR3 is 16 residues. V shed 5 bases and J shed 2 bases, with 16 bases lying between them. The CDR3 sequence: CASSGWVAHTYNEQFF. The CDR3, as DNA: TGTGCCAGCAGTGGCTGGGTAGCGCACACCTACAATGAGCAGTTCTTC.

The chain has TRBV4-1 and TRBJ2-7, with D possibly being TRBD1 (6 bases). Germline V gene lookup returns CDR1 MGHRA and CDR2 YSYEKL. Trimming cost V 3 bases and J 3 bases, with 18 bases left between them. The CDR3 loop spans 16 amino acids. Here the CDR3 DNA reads TGCGCCAGCAGCCAGTCTATAGGAGGACAGTACTACGAGCAGTACTTC. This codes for CASSQSIGGQYYEQYF.